The T cell receptor beta chain described here comes from a study of low-dose radiotherapy and immunotherapy resistance in tumors. Overall study: With fractions of 0.5 Gy given every 2 weeks, Cohort 1 accumulated a total of 6.5 Gy. Administration of intravenous cyclophosphamide at 200 mg/m2 took place every two weeks, one day before radiation and immunotherapy. Intravenous ipilimumab 1 mg/kg every six weeks was given with nivolumab 240 mg every two weeks.

Primers targeting TRAV and TRBV primed first-strand cDNA, covering alpha and beta chains. The authors amplified TCRs for around 20 PCR cycles with a constant-region primer and a V-primer adapter. Each CDR3 protein is one row after TCRdb ran MiXCR on the reads. Here the sample spans about 39,000 distinct CDR3 sequences, roughly 20% being singletons. Time point in this sample: after trial treatment. Specified treatment: LDRT plus nivolumab, ipilimumab, low-dose cyclophosphamide and aspirin (RACIN trial). Each patient who was eligible had an advanced solid tumor with no tumor-infiltrating lymphocytes. This CDR3 contains 9 residues. With 8 bases removed from V and 5 bases from J, the gap between germline ends came to 4 bases. Germline V gives CDR1 MDHEN, CDR2 SYDVKM.

The clonotype comes from a female donor with ovarian cancer. This sequence joins TRBV28 and TRBJ2-7; D unresolved. The input for sequencing was PBMCs, taken after low-dose radiotherapy plus immunotherapy. CDR3 in amino acids: CASCHEQYF. The CDR3 DNA follows: TGTGCCAGCTGCCACGAGCAGTACTTC.